Shown below are 31 T cell receptor beta chains from a single sample sequenced in a study of technical replicates of blood from a few donors. Sequencing was performed with immunoSEQ multiplex PCR; in TCRdb, only in-frame clones are kept and a portion is missing. The sample records about 75,000 clones, about nine tenths being singletons. Specimen: T cells isolated from PBMCs. The receptors were gathered from a human donor in good health. Some clones in this sample may be carry-over from other donors' samples.

This clone showed up just a few times. The rearrangement joins TRBV6-5 to TRBJ1-1, with D uncertain. The CDR3 covers 8 residues. The germline CDR1 and CDR2 sequences are MNHEY and SVGAGI. V lost 5 bases and J 10 bases, leaving 2 bases between the germline ends. CDR3 nucleotide sequence: TGTGCCAGCAGTCGAGCTTTCTTT. As protein: CASSRAFF.

The V call is TRBV6-5, the J call TRBJ2-3; 7 nucleotides line up with TRBD1. This CDR3 comprises 13 residues. CDR1 and CDR2 (germline): MNHEY, SVGAGI. The V segment lost 6 bases and the J segment 3 bases; nucleotides outside the gene matches: 3. The DNA for the CDR3 is TGTGCCAGCAGAAGGACAGGAACAGATACGCAGTATTTT. Its translation: CASRRTGTDTQYF.

The gene calls are TRBV29-1 and TRBJ2-7; 8 nucleotides match TRBD2. V lost 7 bases, J lost 0 bases, and 8 bases stayed unmatched. Germline CDR1 is SQVTM and CDR2 is ANQGSEA. There are 14 residues in the CDR3. The CDR3 region is CSGAIAGLSYEQYF. CDR3 nucleotide sequence: TGCAGCGGGGCCATAGCGGGACTCTCCTACGAGCAGTACTTC.

This clone was counted a single time. The genes are TRBV6-5 and TRBJ2-2, with 9 bases lining up with TRBD1. The germline CDR1 and CDR2 sequences are MNHEY and SVGAGI. V trimming: 0 bases; J trimming: 4 bases; junction bases outside the gene matches: 0. The CDR3 totals 15 residues. The CDR3 nucleotides read TGTGCCAGCAGTTACTCGGGACAGGGCACCGGGGAGCTGTTTTTT. Encoded protein: CASSYSGQGTGELFF.

This chain uses TRBV7-3 with TRBJ2-3, with 12 bases lining up with TRBD2. With 3 bases clipped from V and 6 bases from J, the junction kept 13 bases outside the gene matches. CDR3 length: 18 residues. Germline V gene data show CDR1 as SGHTA and CDR2 as FQGTGA. The CDR3 sequence: CASSLTSGGHGTMDTQYF. The CDR3, as DNA: TGTGCCAGCAGCTTGACTAGCGGGGGCCACGGAACCATGGATACGCAGTATTTT.

The rearrangement links TRBV28 to TRBJ2-4; 9 nucleotides align to TRBD2. V trimming: 3 bases; J trimming: 2 bases; junction bases outside the gene matches: 11. The V gene's germline CDR1 is MDHEN and CDR2 SYDVKM. The CDR3 is made up of 18 amino acids. CDR3 in amino acids: CASSLVGGGRGSKNIQYF. The CDR3, as DNA: TGTGCCAGCAGTTTGGTTGGTGGCGGGAGGGGATCCAAAAACATTCAGTACTTC.

The chain is built from TRBV6-5 and TRBJ2-7; TRBD1 matches 7 bases. The CDR3 runs 15 residues. The germline V gene has CDR1 MNHEY and CDR2 SVGAGI. The J segment lost 3 bases and the V segment lost 7 bases, leaving 12 bases of the junction unmatched. CDR3 sequence reads: CASMSLGTGDYEQYF. The CDR3 coding sequence is TGTGCCAGCATGTCGTTGGGAACAGGGGACTACGAGCAGTACTTC.

The rearrangement links TRBV5-4 to TRBJ1-1; D remains unclear. The germline CDR1 and CDR2 sequences are SGHNT and YYREEE (reference sequence). The germline V and J ends were trimmed by 2 bases and 11 bases, with 19 bases remaining between them. The CDR3 length is 14 residues. For the CDR3, the DNA is TGTGCCAGCAGCTTTTCAGGCTTTACACTGGGCGCTTTCTTT. It encodes CASSFSGFTLGAFF. Combining the CDR3 with reference TRBV5-4 and TRBJ1-1 gives the whole variable domain ETGVTQSPTHLIKTRGQQVTLRCSSQSGHNTVSWYQQALGQGPQFIFQYYREEENGRGNFPPRFSGLQFPNYSSELNVNALELDDSALYLCASSFSGFTLGAFFGQGTRLTVV.

The chain combines TRBV27 with TRBJ2-7; TRBD2 agrees at 7 bases. Trimming at V came to 4 bases and at J to 2 bases, leaving 5 bases not matched to a gene. This CDR3 is 14 amino acids long. In germline, CDR1 is MNHEY, CDR2 SMNVEV (reference sequence). As DNA, the CDR3 is TGTGCCAGCAGTTCATGGGAGGGTACCTACGAGCAGTACTTC. This sequence encodes CASSSWEGTYEQYF.

This clone turned up a few times. The J gene is TRBJ2-7, the V gene TRBV29-1; 7 bases match TRBD2. The germline gives CDR1 SQVTM, CDR2 ANQGSEA. The CDR3 is 12 amino acids. V was pared by 6 bases and J by 6 bases, with 8 bases of the junction left unmatched. The CDR3, as DNA: TGCAGCGTCCAAGCGGGGAGGGGCGAGCAGTACTTC. This sequence encodes CSVQAGRGEQYF.

This chain connects TRBV27 to TRBJ2-1, with 8 bases identical to TRBD1. CDR1 and CDR2 (germline): MNHEY, SMNVEV (reference sequence). Unmatched junction bases numbered 10, after V lost 8 bases and J lost 4 bases. CDR3 length equals 15 residues. CDR3 nucleotides: TGTGCCAGCGGTACCCCCCGGACAGGGTACAATGAGCAGTTCTTC. Protein: CASGTPRTGYNEQFF.

The chain recombines TRBV6-5 with TRBJ2-7; tentatively, D is TRBD1 (5 bases). The V end lost 5 bases, the J end lost 3 bases, and 14 bases lay between the germline ends. Germline V gene sequence: CDR1 MNHEY, CDR2 SVGAGI. The CDR3 loop spans 14 amino acids. CDR3 sequence: CASSPETVIYEQYF. For the CDR3, the DNA is TGTGCCAGCAGTCCTGAGACAGTCATCTACGAGCAGTACTTC.

This clone was picked up one time. The rearrangement uses TRBV2 and TRBJ1-3; D is undetermined. The V end was cut by 7 bases, the J end by 0 bases, with 4 bases between. The CDR3 length is 12 residues. Germline loops: CDR1 SNHLY, CDR2 FYNNEI. The CDR3 loop is CASTGSGNTIYF. CDR3 DNA sequence: TGTGCCAGCACGGGCTCTGGAAACACCATATATTTT.

The CDR3 loop is CASSLVHRGRGNTEAFF. CDR3 in DNA: TGTGCCAGCAGCTTGGTTCACAGGGGGCGCGGGAACACTGAAGCTTTCTTT. This chain links TRBV7-8 with TRBJ1-1, with 9 bases fitting TRBD1. There are 17 residues in the CDR3. The germline gives CDR1 SGHVS, CDR2 FQNEAQ. After removal of 3 bases from V and 1 base from J, the junction contained 9 bases not matched to a gene.

The chain couples TRBV5-1 to TRBJ1-1; tentatively, D is TRBD1 (6 bases). The CDR3 spans 14 residues. The germline gives CDR1 SGHRS, CDR2 YFSETQ. The ends were cut back, 2 bases at V and 3 bases at J, with 11 bases in the middle. CDR3 nucleotides: TGCGCCAGCAGCTTTCCAGGGGATTACACTGAAGCTTTCTTT. Amino acids: CASSFPGDYTEAFF.

J is TRBJ2-3 and V is TRBV6-6; a weak D match, TRBD1 (5 bases). Germline V lookup: CDR1 MNHNY, CDR2 SVGAGI (reference sequence). Trimming left V 4 bases short and J 2 bases short, with 10 bases between. CDR3 size: 14 residues. CDR3 sequence (DNA): TGTGCCAGCAGTTCCCTGGGGCCCACAGATACGCAGTATTTT. This translates into CASSSLGPTDTQYF.

J is TRBJ2-3 and V is TRBV5-4; the match to TRBD2 covers 11 bases. The germline gives CDR1 SGHNT, CDR2 YYREEE (reference sequence). Trimming cost V 1 base and J 3 bases; bases outside gene matches: 7. The CDR3 spans 17 residues. CDR3 residues: CASSLFPLAGETDTQYF. The CDR3 DNA follows: TGTGCCAGCAGCTTGTTTCCACTAGCGGGAGAGACAGATACGCAGTATTTT.

The J gene is TRBJ1-4, the V gene TRBV5-1; possible D gene TRBD1, 6 bases. Trimming stripped 4 bases from V and 2 bases from J, with 12 bases between. CDR3 length equals 15 residues. CDR1 is SGHRS, CDR2 YFSETQ, per germline. CDR3 amino acids: CASSLRGVTNEKLFF. The CDR3 nucleotides read TGCGCCAGCAGCCTCAGGGGAGTGACTAATGAAAAACTGTTTTTT.

The chain has TRBV5-1 and TRBJ2-1, with a weak D call TRBD2 (7 bases). Looked up from germline, CDR1 is SGHRS and CDR2 is YFSETQ. Trimming cost V 6 bases and J 2 bases, with 15 bases left between them. The CDR3 covers 15 residues. The CDR3 is CASTFSGGAYNEQFF. Here the CDR3 DNA reads TGCGCCAGCACCTTCTCGGGGGGCGCCTACAATGAGCAGTTCTTC.

V is TRBV11-3 and J is TRBJ2-5; 7 bases align to TRBD2. The CDR3 runs to 16 residues. V dropped 3 bases and J dropped 1; count of bases not matched to a gene: 8. CDR1 is SGHNT, CDR2 YENEEA, per germline. The CDR3 nucleotides are TGTGCCAGCAGCTTCCAAGTAGCGGGTACCCAAGAGACCCAGTACTTC. This translates into CASSFQVAGTQETQYF.

The CDR3 protein is CASSHWTGSTNEKLFF. CDR3 sequence (DNA): TGTGCCAGCAGTCACTGGACAGGATCAACTAATGAAAAACTGTTTTTT. The V and J genes are TRBV25-1 and TRBJ1-4, with 7 positions matching TRBD1. The junction had 6 bases not matched to a gene; V was cut back by 5 bases and J by 0 bases. CDR1 and CDR2 (germline): MGHDK, SYGVNS. This CDR3 is 16 amino acids long.

The rearrangement joins TRBV9 to TRBJ1-1, with 9 bases fitting TRBD1. The CDR3 loop spans 13 amino acids. V was clipped by 4 bases and J by 7 bases; unmatched bases: 5. Germline CDR1 SGDLS, CDR2 YYNGEE. The CDR3 coding sequence is TGTGCCAGCAGCCCCGGGACAGGGAGTGAAGCTTTCTTT. This sequence encodes CASSPGTGSEAFF.

The CDR3 bases are TGCGCCAGCAGCCCCTCTTGGGACAGAAACTATGGCTACACCTTC. Residues: CASSPSWDRNYGYTF. This chain links TRBV4-1 with TRBJ1-2, with TRBD1 identical over 7 bases. After removal of 4 bases from V and 2 bases from J, the junction contained 7 bases not matched to a gene. The CDR3 has 15 residues. Germline CDR1 and CDR2: MGHRA and YSYEKL.

The rearrangement uses TRBV18 and TRBJ2-3, with 8 bases that match TRBD2. The CDR3 has 16 amino acids. Germline V gene sequence: CDR1 KGHSH, CDR2 LQKENI. V dropped 5 bases and J dropped 6; count of bases not matched to a gene: 13. The CDR3 DNA is TGTGCCAGCTCATCAGACTACGCGGGAGGAGGTGATACGCAGTATTTT. Encoded protein: CASSSDYAGGGDTQYF.

The rearrangement joins TRBV11-2 to TRBJ1-4; 9 nucleotides align to TRBD1. V shed 0 bases, J shed 8 bases, and the junction held 7 bases outside the gene matches. Germline V gene sequence: CDR1 SGHAT, CDR2 FQNNGV. CDR3 length equals 16 residues. The DNA for the CDR3 is TGTGCCAGCAGCTTAGATCGGGGACAGGGATACGAAAAACTGTTTTTT. Translated, it gives CASSLDRGQGYEKLFF.

The CDR3, as DNA: TGTGCCAGCAGCACTTCTAACTATGGCTACACCTTC. This codes for CASSTSNYGYTF. This chain connects TRBV7-9 to TRBJ1-2; unclear D gene. Trimming took off 5 bases at V and 0 bases at J, with 4 bases between the two ends. The CDR3 is made up of 12 amino acids. Germline-derived CDR1 and CDR2 are SEHNR and FQNEAQ (reference sequence).

Notes on this clone: The DNA is left out, because the CDR3 cannot be placed on it with certainty; the CDR3 is given as TCRdb lists it. This chain joins TRBV30 and TRBJ1-2; the D call TRBD1 from the table was never checked on the DNA. The CDR3 totals 13 residues, both ends included. The germline CDR1 and CDR2 sequences are GTSNPN and SVGIG (reference sequence). CDR3 protein: CAWSVGQGAYQAF.

This chain joins TRBV28 and TRBJ2-7; D gene unclear. The ends were cut back, 6 bases at V and 0 bases at J, with 12 bases in the middle. The germline CDR1 and CDR2 sequences are MDHEN and SYDVKM. This CDR3 has 14 amino acids. The CDR3 reads CASRHDWSSYEQYF. For the CDR3, the DNA is TGTGCCAGCAGGCACGACTGGAGCTCCTACGAGCAGTACTTC.

As regards this clone: The junction departs from germline at one end; a sequencing error may be responsible. For the CDR3, the DNA is TGTGCCAGCATTGAAGGACTAGCGCTCGGGGAGCTGTTTTTT. Translating gives CASIEGLALGELFF. The rearrangement uses TRBV6-1 and TRBJ2-2; 9 nucleotides line up with TRBD2. The CDR3 is 14 amino acids. CDR1 and CDR2 from the germline V gene are MNHNS and SASEGT.

The rearrangement joins TRBV27 to TRBJ2-2; no clear D. Deletions cut 3 bases from V and 0 bases from J, with 8 bases between. This CDR3 region has 15 residues. Germline V gives CDR1 MNHEY, CDR2 SMNVEV (reference sequence). For the CDR3, the DNA is TGTGCCAGCAGTTTGAGGCTCGCGAACACCGGGGAGCTGTTTTTT. It encodes CASSLRLANTGELFF.

In its sample, this clone was seen a few times. The chain is built from TRBV5-6 and TRBJ1-5; TRBD1 agrees at 7 bases. The J segment lost 6 bases and the V segment lost 4 bases, leaving 7 bases of the junction unmatched. The length of the CDR3 is 14 residues. CDR1 and CDR2 from the germline V gene are SGHDT and YYEEEE. CDR3 nucleotide sequence: TGTGCCAGCAGCGCCCGACAGGGTGGTCAGCCCCAGCATTTT. This sequence encodes CASSARQGGQPQHF.